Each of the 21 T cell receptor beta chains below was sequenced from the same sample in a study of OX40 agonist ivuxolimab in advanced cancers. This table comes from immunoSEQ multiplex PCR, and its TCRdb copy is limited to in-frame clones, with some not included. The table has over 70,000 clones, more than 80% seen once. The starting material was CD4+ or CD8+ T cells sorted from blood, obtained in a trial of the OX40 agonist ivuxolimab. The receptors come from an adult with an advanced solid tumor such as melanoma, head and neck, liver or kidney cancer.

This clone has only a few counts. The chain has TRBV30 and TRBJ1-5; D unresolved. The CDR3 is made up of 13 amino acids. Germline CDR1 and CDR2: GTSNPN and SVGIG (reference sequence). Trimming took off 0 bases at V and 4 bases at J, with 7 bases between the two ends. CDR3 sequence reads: CAWSVEENQPQHF. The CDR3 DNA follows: TGTGCCTGGAGTGTGGAGGAAAATCAGCCCCAGCATTTT.

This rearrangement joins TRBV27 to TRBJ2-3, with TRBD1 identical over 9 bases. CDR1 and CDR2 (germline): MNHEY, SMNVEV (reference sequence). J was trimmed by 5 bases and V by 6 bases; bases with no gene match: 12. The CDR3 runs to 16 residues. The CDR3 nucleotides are TGTGCCAGCAGCCTCACCGGGACAGGGACGATAGATACGCAGTATTTT. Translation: CASSLTGTGTIDTQYF.

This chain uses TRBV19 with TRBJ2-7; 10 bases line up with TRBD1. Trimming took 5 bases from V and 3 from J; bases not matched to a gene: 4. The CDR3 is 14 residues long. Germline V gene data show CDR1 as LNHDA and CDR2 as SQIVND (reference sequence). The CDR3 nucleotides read TGTGCCAGTAGTGCGGGACAGGGGCTCTACGAGCAGTACTTC. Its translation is CASSAGQGLYEQYF.

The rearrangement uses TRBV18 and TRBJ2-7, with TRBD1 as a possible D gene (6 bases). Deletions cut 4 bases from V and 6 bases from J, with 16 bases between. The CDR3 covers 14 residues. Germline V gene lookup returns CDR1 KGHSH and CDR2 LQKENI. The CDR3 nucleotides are TGTGCCAGCTCACGACAGGCCGTTACGGGCGAGCAGTACTTC. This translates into CASSRQAVTGEQYF. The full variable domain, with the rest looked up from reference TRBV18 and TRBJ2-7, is NAGVMQNPRHLVRRRGQEARLRCSPMKGHSHVYWYRQLPEEGLKFMVYLQKENIIDESGMPKERFSAEFPKEGPSILRIQQVVRGDSAAYFCASSRQAVTGEQYFGPGTRLTVT.

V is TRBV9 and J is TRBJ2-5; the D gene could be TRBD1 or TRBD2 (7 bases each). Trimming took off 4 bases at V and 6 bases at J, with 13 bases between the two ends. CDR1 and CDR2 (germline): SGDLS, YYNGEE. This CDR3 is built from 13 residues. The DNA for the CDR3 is TGTGCCAGCAGCCAGGGGGGGATGAAGACCCAGTACTTC. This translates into CASSQGGMKTQYF.

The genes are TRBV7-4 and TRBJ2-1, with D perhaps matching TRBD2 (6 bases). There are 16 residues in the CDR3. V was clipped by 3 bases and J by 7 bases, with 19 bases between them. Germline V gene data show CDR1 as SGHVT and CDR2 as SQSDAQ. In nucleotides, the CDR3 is TGTGCCAGCAGCTTGAATCCGGGACTCCCACGGAATGAGCAGTTCTTC. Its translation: CASSLNPGLPRNEQFF.

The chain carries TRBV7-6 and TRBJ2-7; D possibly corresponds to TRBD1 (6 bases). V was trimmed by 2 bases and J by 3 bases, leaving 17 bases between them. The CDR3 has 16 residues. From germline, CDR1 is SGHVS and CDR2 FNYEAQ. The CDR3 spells CASSLYGQNAFYEQYF. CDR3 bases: TGTGCCAGCAGCTTATACGGACAGAATGCCTTCTACGAGCAGTACTTC.

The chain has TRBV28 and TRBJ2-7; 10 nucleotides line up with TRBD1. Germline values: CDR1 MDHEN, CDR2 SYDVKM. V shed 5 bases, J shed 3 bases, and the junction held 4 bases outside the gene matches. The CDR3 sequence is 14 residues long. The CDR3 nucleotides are TGTGCCAGCAGTCCCGGGACAGGGGACTACGAGCAGTACTTC. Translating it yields CASSPGTGDYEQYF.

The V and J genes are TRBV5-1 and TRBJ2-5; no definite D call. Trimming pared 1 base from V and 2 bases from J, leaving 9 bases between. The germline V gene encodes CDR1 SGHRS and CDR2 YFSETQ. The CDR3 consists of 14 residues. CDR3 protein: CASSLFLGQETQYF. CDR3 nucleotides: TGCGCCAGCAGCTTGTTCCTAGGGCAAGAGACCCAGTACTTC. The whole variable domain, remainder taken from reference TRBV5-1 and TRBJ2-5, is KAGVTQTPRYLIKTRGQQVTLSCSPISGHRSVSWYQQTPGQGLQFLFEYFSETQRNKGNFPGRFSGRQFSNSRSEMNVSTLELGDSALYLCASSLFLGQETQYFGPGTRLLVL.

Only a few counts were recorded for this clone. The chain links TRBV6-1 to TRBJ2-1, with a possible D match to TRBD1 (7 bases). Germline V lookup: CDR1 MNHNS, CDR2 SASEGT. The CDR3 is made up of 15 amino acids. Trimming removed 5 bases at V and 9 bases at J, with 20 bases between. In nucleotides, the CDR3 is TGTGCCAGCAGTTTAAGGAGGGGGCTAGCTATTGAGCAGTTCTTC. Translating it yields CASSLRRGLAIEQFF.

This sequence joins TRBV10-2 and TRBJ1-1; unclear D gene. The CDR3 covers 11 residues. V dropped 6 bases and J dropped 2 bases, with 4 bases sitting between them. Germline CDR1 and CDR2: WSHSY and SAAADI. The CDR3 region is CASSFNTEAFF. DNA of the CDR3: TGCGCCAGCAGCTTTAACACTGAAGCTTTCTTT.

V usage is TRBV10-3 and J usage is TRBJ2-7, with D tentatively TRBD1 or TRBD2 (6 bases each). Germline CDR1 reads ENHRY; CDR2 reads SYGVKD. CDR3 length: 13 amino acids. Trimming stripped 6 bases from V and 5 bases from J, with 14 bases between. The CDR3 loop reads CAISYREENEQYF. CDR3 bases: TGTGCCATCAGCTACAGGGAGGAGAACGAGCAGTACTTC.

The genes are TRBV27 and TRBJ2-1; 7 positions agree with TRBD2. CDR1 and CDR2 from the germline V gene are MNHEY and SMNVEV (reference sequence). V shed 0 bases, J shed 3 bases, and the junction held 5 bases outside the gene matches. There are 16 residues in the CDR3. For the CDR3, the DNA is TGTGCCAGCAGTTTATCGGCGGGAGAAATCTACAATGAGCAGTTCTTC. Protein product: CASSLSAGEIYNEQFF.

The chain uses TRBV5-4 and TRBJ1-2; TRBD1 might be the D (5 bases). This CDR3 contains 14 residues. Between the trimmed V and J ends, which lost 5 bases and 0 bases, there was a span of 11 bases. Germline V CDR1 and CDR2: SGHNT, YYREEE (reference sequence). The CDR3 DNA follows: TGTGCCAGCAGATCCGGGGCCTCTAACTATGGCTACACCTTC. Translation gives CASRSGASNYGYTF.

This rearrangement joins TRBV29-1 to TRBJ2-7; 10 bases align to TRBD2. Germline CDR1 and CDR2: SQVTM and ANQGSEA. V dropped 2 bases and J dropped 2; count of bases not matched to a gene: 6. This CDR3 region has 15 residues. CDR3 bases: TGCAGCGTTGAACTAGCGGGGGAAACCCCCTACGAGCAGTACTTC. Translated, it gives CSVELAGETPYEQYF.

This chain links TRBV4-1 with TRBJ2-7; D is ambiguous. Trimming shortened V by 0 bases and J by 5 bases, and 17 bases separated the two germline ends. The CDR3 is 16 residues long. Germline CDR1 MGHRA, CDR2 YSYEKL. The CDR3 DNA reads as TGCGCCAGCAGCCAAGAGGGTCACAATCTCGGCGACGAGCAGTACTTC. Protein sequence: CASSQEGHNLGDEQYF.

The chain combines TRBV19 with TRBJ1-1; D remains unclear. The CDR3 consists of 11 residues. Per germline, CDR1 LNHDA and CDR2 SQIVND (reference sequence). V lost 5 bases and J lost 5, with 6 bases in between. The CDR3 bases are TGTGCCAGTAGTTTTGGGACTGAAGCTTTCTTT. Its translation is CASSFGTEAFF. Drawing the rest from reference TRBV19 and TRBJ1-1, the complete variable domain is DGGITQSPKYLFRKEGQNVTLSCEQNLNHDAMYWYRQDPGQGLRLIYYSQIVNDFQKGDIAEGYSVSREKKESFPLTVTSAQKNPTAFYLCASSFGTEAFFGQGTRLTVV.

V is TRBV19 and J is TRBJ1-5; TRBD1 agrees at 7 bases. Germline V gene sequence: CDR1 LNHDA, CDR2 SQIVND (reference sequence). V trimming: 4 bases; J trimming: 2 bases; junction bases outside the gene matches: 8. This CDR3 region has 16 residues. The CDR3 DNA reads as TGTGCCAGTAGTAGGTGGCAGGGGGAGGGCAATCAGCCCCAGCATTTT. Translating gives CASSRWQGEGNQPQHF.

CDR3 bases: TGTGCCAGCAGGCCGATAATGAACACTGAAGCTTTCTTT. It encodes CASRPIMNTEAFF. The chain is built from TRBV27 and TRBJ1-1; no firm D call. V dropped 6 bases and J dropped 0 bases, with 8 bases sitting between them. The germline V gene encodes CDR1 MNHEY and CDR2 SMNVEV (reference sequence). The CDR3 is 13 residues long.

CDR3 sequence (DNA): TGTGCCAGTACCCGGCGTTCACAGGGCGATGGCTACACCTTC. Encoded protein: CASTRRSQGDGYTF. The gene calls are TRBV19 and TRBJ1-2; D might be TRBD1 (6 bases). This CDR3 spans 14 amino acids. The V gene lost 7 bases and the J gene lost 6 bases, with 18 bases spanning the gap. Per the germline V gene, CDR1 is LNHDA and CDR2 is SQIVND (reference sequence).

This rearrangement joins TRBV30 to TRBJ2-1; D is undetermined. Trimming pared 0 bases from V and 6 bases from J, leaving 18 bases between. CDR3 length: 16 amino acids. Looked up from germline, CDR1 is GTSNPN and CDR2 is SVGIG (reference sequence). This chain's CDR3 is CAWSVPPTASGNEQFF. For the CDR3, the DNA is TGTGCCTGGAGTGTGCCCCCCACGGCATCGGGCAATGAGCAGTTCTTC.